This TCR beta chain was sequenced for a study of persistence of HIV-infected CD4 T cells. Findings and limits, study-wide: CMV- and Gag-responding cells had lower TCRbeta richness than CD3/CD28-responding cells.

Cells were stimulated with overlapping HIV-1 Gag 15-mer peptides. Sorting selected CD4+ T cells upregulating both CD40 ligand and CD69. This was the immunoSEQ version 4 assay in survey mode. Assay: immunoSEQ multiplex PCR; the TCRdb copy retains only in-frame clones and omits some. The sample includes under 20,000 clones, over 55% of them seen just once. Notes on this clone: Its antigen is unidentified.

The source was CD4+ T cells sorted from PBMCs after roughly 18-hour stimulation, collected from a patient who received antiretroviral therapy. The TCR originated in an adult woman with HIV who was CMV-seropositive.

The CDR3: CASSRDGTDTQYF. Written as DNA, the CDR3 is TGTGCCAGCAGTCGAGACGGAACAGATACGCAGTATTTT. The V and J genes are TRBV7-9 and TRBJ2-3; D gene ambiguous. V lost 6 bases to trimming and J lost 3 bases, with 10 bases between them. Germline values: CDR1 SEHNR, CDR2 FQNEAQ (reference sequence). The CDR3 consists of 13 residues. Full variable domain (remainder filled in from reference TRBV7-9 and TRBJ2-3): DTGVSQNPRHKITKRGQNVTFRCDPISEHNRLYWYRQTLGQGPEFLTYFQNEAQLEKSRLLSDRFSAERPKGSFSTLEIQRTEQGDSAMYLCASSRDGTDTQYFGPGTRLTVL.